This T cell receptor beta chain was retrieved from a study of cytomegalovirus exposure and HLA in healthy donors. As for the study in general: The approximately 600 first-cohort repertoires shared a platform with the 120 or so validation repertoires, as reported in a later analysis. Whole-study results and caveats: Researchers catalogued under 200 TCR beta chains as cytomegalovirus-associated. The dataset shows that most TCR sequences were rare, while some public TCRs occurred in many donors. The tendency of first-cohort TCR clusters to co-occur in the roughly 120 validation repertoires was the finding of a later analysis.

This clone was observed a few times. Its antigen remains unidentified. The CDR3 runs to 13 residues. The germline V gene has CDR1 SGHTS and CDR2 YDEGEE. Trimming removed 1 base at V and 3 bases at J, with 8 bases between. This table comes from immunoSEQ multiplex PCR, and its TCRdb copy is limited to in-frame clones, with some not included. The table includes 110,000 or so clones, roughly 82% detected once. Input material: PBMCs. The V call is TRBV5-8, the J call TRBJ2-7, with D uncertain. This receptor was obtained from a man between 18 and 35 years old in good health and CMV-seronegative. This CDR3 reads CASSLYSLYEQYF. The CDR3 bases are TGTGCCAGCAGCTTGTACTCGCTCTACGAGCAGTACTTC.